This TCR beta chain was profiled in a study of cytomegalovirus exposure and HLA in healthy donors. The CDR3 covers 15 residues. From germline, CDR1 is SEHNR and CDR2 FQNEAQ (reference sequence). The V gene lost 6 bases and the J gene lost 0 bases, with 12 bases spanning the gap. PCR primers comprised 60 Vbeta and 13 Jbeta primers. The assay was immunoSEQ multiplex PCR, and TCRdb's table has in-frame clones only and misses some. The table records about 160,000 clones, 75% to 90% of them present only once. The clonotype comes from a male donor in good health and CMV-seropositive. The V gene is TRBV7-9, the J gene TRBJ1-3; D unclear. What was sequenced was PBMCs. The CDR3: CASRMGSDSGNTIYF. CDR3 bases: TGTGCCAGCAGAATGGGGAGCGACTCTGGAAACACCATATATTTT.